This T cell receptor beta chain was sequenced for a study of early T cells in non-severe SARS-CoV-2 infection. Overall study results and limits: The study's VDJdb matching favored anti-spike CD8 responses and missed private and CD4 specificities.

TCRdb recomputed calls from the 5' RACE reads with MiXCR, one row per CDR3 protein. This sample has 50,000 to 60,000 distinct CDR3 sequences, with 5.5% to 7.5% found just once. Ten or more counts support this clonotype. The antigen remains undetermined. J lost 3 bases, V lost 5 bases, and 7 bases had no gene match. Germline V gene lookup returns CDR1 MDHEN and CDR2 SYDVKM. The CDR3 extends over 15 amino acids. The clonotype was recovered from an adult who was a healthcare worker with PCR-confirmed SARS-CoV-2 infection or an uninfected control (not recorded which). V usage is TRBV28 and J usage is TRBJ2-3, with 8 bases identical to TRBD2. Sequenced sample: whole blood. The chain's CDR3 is CASSLSGGTTDTQYF. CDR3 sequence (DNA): TGTGCCAGCAGTCTAAGCGGGGGAACTACAGATACGCAGTATTTT. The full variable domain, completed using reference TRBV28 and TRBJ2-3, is DVKVTQSSRYLVKRTGEKVFLECVQDMDHENMFWYRQDPGLGLRLIYFSYDVKMKEKGDIPEGYSVSREKKERFSLILESASTNQTSMYLCASSLSGGTTDTQYFGPGTRLTVL.